This T cell receptor (beta chain) appears in the sequencing data of a study of T cell repertoires in cytomegalovirus infection (dated by TCRdb to between 2018 and 2021). In the study overall: Donor HLA type was relevant to the analysis, as public TCR beta signatures indicated carriage of CMV infection together with the matching HLA type. Beyond this particular receptor, the publication reports: In the ex vivo response, HLA-C-restricted CMV-specific TCR beta clonotypes were dominant, and in two of eight donors the single most frequent clonotype came from this HLA-C-restricted group. In both this cohort and an independent roughly 360-donor cohort, the cumulative frequency of public TCR beta family members distinguished carriers of CMV infection plus the relevant HLA type.

V loses 2 bases at its end and J loses 8 bases; junction bases beyond the gene matches: 7. CDR1 and CDR2 (SGHTA, FQGNSA) derive from the germline V gene. CDR3 length: 15 amino acids, cysteine to phenylalanine. Only CDR3 DNA is held: 45 bases, read in frame from base 1. This clonotype was found many times. Its target antigen remains unknown. There are no base qualities to consult, and no much larger clone falls within one base. Data came from an Illumina HiSeq 1500. Using fastp at Q25 and MiXCR, TCRdb reprocessed the public reads and kept productive beta chains. Rows matching on CDR3 protein sequence are summarized as one entry with the most common DNA and genes. The sample includes tens of thousands of distinct CDR3 sequences, with more than 3% observed a single time. In total, the top ten clones hold 22% of the sample.

The receptor chain draws on TRBV7-2 and TRBJ1-4; 8 bases in the junction line up with TRBD1. Sequenced material: PBMCs. This TCR derives from a human donor in good health (CMV status not recorded). Some clones in this sample may be carry-over from other donors' samples. The nucleotide sequence reads as follows: TGTGCCAGCAGCTTACTGGATACAGGGGGGGAAAAACTGTTTTTT. Protein translation: CASSLLDTGGEKLFF. Here the CDR3 is joined to the reference TRBV7-2 and TRBJ1-4 genes, and the full variable domain is: GAGVSQSPSNKVTEKGKDVELRCDPISGHTALYWYRQSLGQGLEFLIYFQGNSAPDKSGLPSDRFSAERTGGSVSTLTIQRTQQEDSAVYLCASSLLDTGGEKLFFGSGTQLSVL.